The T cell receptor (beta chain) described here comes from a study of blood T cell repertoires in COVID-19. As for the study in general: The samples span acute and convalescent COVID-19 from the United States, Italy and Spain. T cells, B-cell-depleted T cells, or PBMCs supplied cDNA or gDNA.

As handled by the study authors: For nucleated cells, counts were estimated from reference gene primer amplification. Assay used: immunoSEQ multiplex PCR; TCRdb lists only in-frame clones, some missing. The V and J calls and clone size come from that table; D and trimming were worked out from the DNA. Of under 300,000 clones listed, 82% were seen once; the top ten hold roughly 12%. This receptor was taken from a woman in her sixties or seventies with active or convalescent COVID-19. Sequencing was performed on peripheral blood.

The chain's CDR3 is CARSLGTPGQGHYTGELFF. The CDR3 coding sequence is TGTGCCAGAAGCTTGGGGACCCCCGGGCAGGGGCACTACACCGGGGAGCTGTTTTTT. The chain joins TRBV5-3 to TRBJ2-2; the D gene is possibly TRBD1 (6 bases). TRBV5-3 is an open reading frame, and its role is uncertain. The CDR3 runs to 19 residues. V lost 0 bases and J lost 3, with 21 bases in between.